A selection of T cell receptor beta chains follows, all from one sample in a study of post-analysis software for immune sequencing data. TCRdb reanalysed the PCR reads using MiXCR and keeps one entry per CDR3 protein. The sample records hundreds of thousands of distinct CDR3 sequences, 30% being singletons. Sequenced input: blood. Receptors were obtained from a girl between 5 and 17 years old with multiple sclerosis. Each CDR3 is given with its conserved first and last residue. D genes are given only for firm matches. A row's size may be missing; if present it is once, few, many or a size class.

clone size,D gene,J gene,V gene,CDR3 protein,CDR3 DNA
-,-,TRBJ1-1,TRBV10-3,CAIRVDTEAFF,TGTGCCATCAGGGTGGACACTGAAGCTTTCTTT
-,TRBD1,TRBJ2-7,TRBV12-3/TRBV12-4,CASSRDRAFSYEQYF,TGTGCCAGCAGTCGGGACAGGGCTTTCTCCTACGAGCAGTACTTC
-,-,TRBJ1-1,TRBV6-5,CASRTDYTEAFF,TGTGCCAGCAGAACCGATTACACTGAAGCTTTCTTT
few,TRBD1,TRBJ2-5,TRBV12-3/TRBV12-4,CASSPDREIQETQYF,TGTGCCAGCAGCCCCGACAGGGAAATACAAGAGACCCAGTACTTC
few,-,TRBJ1-5,TRBV6-5,CASSYGSGQPQHF,TGTGCCAGCAGTTACGGCTCGGGCCAGCCCCAGCATTTT
few,-,TRBJ2-4,TRBV4-3,CASSQVGSNGRGGIQYF,TGCGCCAGCAGCCAAGTCGGGTCTAACGGGAGAGGGGGCATTCAGTACTTC
few,TRBD2,TRBJ2-1,TRBV10-3,CAISLAALNEQFF,TGTGCCATCAGCCTAGCGGCTCTCAATGAGCAGTTCTTC
few,TRBD2,TRBJ2-3,TRBV7-2,CASSLTSGRDTQYF,TGTGCCAGCAGCCTAACTAGCGGGCGAGATACGCAGTATTTT
-,-,TRBJ2-7,TRBV4-3,CASSQFRGEQYF,TGCGCCAGCAGCCAGTTTCGAGGCGAGCAGTACTTC
-,-,TRBJ2-7,TRBV7-9,CASSFLTASYEQYF,TGTGCCAGCAGCTTCCTGACAGCTTCCTACGAGCAGTACTTC
-,TRBD2,TRBJ2-5,TRBV11-2,CASSLQLAGGPVASQYF,TGTGCCAGCAGCTTACAACTAGCGGGGGGGCCGGTCGCGTCCCAGTACTTC
few,TRBD2,TRBJ2-1,TRBV24-1,CATSDSGLGGNLKNNEQFF,TGTGCCACCAGTGACTCGGGACTAGGGGGGAATCTAAAAAACAATGAGCAGTTCTTC
-,-,TRBJ2-5,TRBV5-1,CASSSTARKETQYF,TGCGCCAGCAGCTCCACCGCCAGGAAAGAGACCCAGTACTTC
-,TRBD1,TRBJ1-1,TRBV13,CASSTQGQGNTEAFF,TGTGCCAGCAGCACCCAGGGACAGGGGAACACTGAAGCTTTCTTT
few,-,TRBJ1-2,TRBV20-1,CSARDFGDPSNYGYTF,TGCAGTGCTAGAGATTTTGGGGATCCCTCTAACTATGGCTACACCTTC
-,-,TRBJ1-4,TRBV28,CASRRGHEKLFF,TGTGCCAGCAGGAGGGGCCATGAAAAACTGTTTTTT
-,-,TRBJ2-1,TRBV14,CASSLIGLGGEQFF,TGTGCCAGCAGCCTGATTGGCCTAGGCGGTGAGCAGTTCTTC
once,-,TRBJ2-1,TRBV28,CSSRNSGSYNEQFF,TGTTCCAGCCGAAACTCGGGGTCCTACAATGAGCAGTTCTTC
-,-,TRBJ1-1,TRBV29-1,CSASGGRGTEAFF,TGCAGCGCCTCCGGGGGTAGGGGCACTGAAGCTTTCTTT
few,TRBD1,TRBJ1-2,TRBV7-2,CASSLAGVDRAYTF,TGTGCCAGCAGCTTAGCAGGTGTGGACAGGGCATACACCTTC